The subject of this entry is one TCR beta chain. Its antigen is unidentified. The data derive from a study of beta chain features in type 1 diabetes. Background on the study: Patients and healthy donors were similar in age, gender and cell yields. Study-wide results and limits: PCR might preferentially amplify shorter templates, equally in patients and controls. The study found moderately but significantly shorter TCRB CDR3s in all four CD4+ subsets of Type 1 diabetes patients. A greater similarity of naive, central memory and Treg TCRB repertoires was seen among patients than among healthy donors.

CDR1 is SEHNR, CDR2 FQNEAQ, per germline (reference sequence). This CDR3 region has 15 residues. The V end lost 5 bases, the J end lost 2 bases, and 15 bases lay between the germline ends. As every portion of the isolated RNA was reverse transcribed, the sequencing read expressed TCRB transcripts. About 3.57 million reads were obtained on average from naive, central memory and regulatory T cell samples. Clones were read by immunoSEQ multiplex PCR, and TCRdb kept only the in-frame ones, dropping some. The table includes hundreds of thousands of clones, over 12% detected once. The specimen sequenced was naive CD4+ T cells from blood. This sequence originates from a man aged 18 to 30 with type 1 diabetes. The genes are TRBV7-9 and TRBJ1-2; D is unresolved. CDR3 nucleotides: TGTGCCAGCAGCCTTAAGGCGGGAGAGAACTATGGCTACACCTTC. It yields the protein CASSLKAGENYGYTF. The full variable domain, with the rest looked up from reference TRBV7-9 and TRBJ1-2, is DTGVSQNPRHKITKRGQNVTFRCDPISEHNRLYWYRQTLGQGPEFLTYFQNEAQLEKSRLLSDRFSAERPKGSFSTLEIQRTEQGDSAMYLCASSLKAGENYGYTFGSGTRLTVV.